This is a list of T cell receptor beta chains from one sample in a study of blood T cell repertoires in COVID-19. Produced via immunoSEQ multiplex PCR; TCRdb's table is partial and in-frame only. The data contain about 270,000 clones, 82% of them seen just once; the ten biggest clones take up less than 4%. Sequencing was done on a sample of peripheral blood. The receptors here all came from a woman between 18 and 29 years old with acute or convalescent COVID-19. Each CDR3 is given with its conserved first and last residue. Fields, in order: J gene, clone size, V gene, D gene, CDR3 protein, CDR3 DNA. A D gene is named only where the DNA matches it firmly. Clone size appears in some rows only: once, few, many, or a class for an expanded clone.

>TRBJ1-6|.|TRBV28|TRBD1
CASRGQGNNSPLHF
TGTGCCAGCAGAGGACAGGGGAATAATTCACCCCTCCACTTT
>TRBJ2-3|.|TRBV29-1|TRBD2
CSVEHLAGGPPTDTQYF
TGCAGCGTTGAACACCTAGCGGGAGGGCCACCGACAGATACGCAGTATTTT
>TRBJ2-1|.|TRBV11-1|.
CASSLLGLTAGREQFF
TGTGCCAGCAGCTTACTTGGACTAACGGCCGGGCGTGAGCAGTTCTTC
>TRBJ2-5|.|TRBV6-2/TRBV6-3|.
CASSGGRETQYF
TGTGCCAGCAGTGGGGGCCGGGAGACCCAGTACTTC
>TRBJ2-5|.|TRBV7-3|.
CASSLTLQSGETQYF
TGTGCCAGCAGCCTAACACTTCAGTCGGGAGAGACCCAGTACTTC
>TRBJ2-1|.|TRBV7-9|TRBD2
CASSLGSSGRASYNEQFF
TGTGCCAGCAGCTTAGGGTCCAGCGGGAGGGCCTCCTACAATGAGCAGTTCTTC
>TRBJ1-2|once|TRBV27|TRBD1
CASTAGQEGSLTGYTF
TGTGCCAGCACCGCCGGACAGGAAGGGTCTCTTACTGGCTACACCTTC
>TRBJ1-1|.|TRBV3-1/TRBV3-2|.
CASIPGGGENTEAFF
TGTGCCAGCATTCCGGGTGGGGGGGAGAACACTGAAGCTTTCTTT
>TRBJ2-1|many|TRBV29-1|TRBD2
CSARLAVDPNEQFF
TGCAGCGCCCGACTAGCGGTCGACCCCAATGAGCAGTTCTTC
>TRBJ1-5|few|TRBV5-6|TRBD1
CASSRGQGPFSNQPQHF
TGTGCCAGCAGCAGGGGGCAGGGGCCATTCAGCAATCAGCCCCAGCATTTT
>TRBJ1-2|.|TRBV19|.
CASSIGQGIYGYTF
TGTGCCAGTAGTATTGGGCAGGGGATCTATGGCTACACCTTC
>TRBJ2-7|.|TRBV27|TRBD2
CASSTTSGNEQYF
TGTGCCAGCAGTACTACTAGCGGGAACGAGCAGTACTTC
>TRBJ1-1|few|TRBV27|.
CASSSPSRGHTEAFF
TGTGCCAGCAGTTCCCCCAGCCGAGGGCACACTGAAGCTTTCTTT
>TRBJ2-3|.|TRBV6-5|.
CASRPGLYTDTQYF
TGTGCCAGCAGACCGGGACTCTACACAGATACGCAGTATTTT
>TRBJ2-5|.|TRBV6-5|TRBD1
CASSIQGARWETQYF
TGTGCCAGCAGCATACAGGGGGCGCGATGGGAGACCCAGTACTTC
>TRBJ1-3|.|TRBV18|TRBD1
CASWQGAGNTIYF
TGTGCCAGCTGGCAGGGGGCTGGAAACACCATATATTTT
>TRBJ2-7|.|TRBV7-2|TRBD2
CASSPGLADLKQYF
TGTGCCAGCAGCCCGGGACTAGCGGACCTCAAGCAGTACTTC
>TRBJ2-3|.|TRBV29-1|.
CSVVGEADTQYF
TGCAGCGTTGTAGGGGAGGCAGATACGCAGTATTTT
>TRBJ2-7|.|TRBV7-9|.
CASSDQGISYEQYF
TGTGCCAGCAGTGATCAGGGTATTTCCTACGAGCAGTACTTC
>TRBJ2-7|.|TRBV7-6|TRBD2
CASSPGLAGGTSYEQYF
TGTGCCAGCAGCCCCGGACTAGCGGGAGGAACCTCCTACGAGCAGTACTTC
>TRBJ2-7|.|TRBV13|TRBD2
CASSLRLREKEQYF
TGTGCCAGCAGCTTACGTCTGCGGGAGAAAGAGCAGTACTTC
>TRBJ2-5|.|TRBV30|.
CAWSVLEETQYF
TGTGCCTGGAGTGTACTGGAAGAGACCCAGTACTTC
>TRBJ2-7|.|TRBV4-1|TRBD1
CASSQDGTGEAYEQYF
TGCGCCAGCAGCCAAGATGGGACAGGGGAGGCCTACGAGCAGTACTTC
>TRBJ2-3|.|TRBV15|TRBD2
CATSRLAGYTDTQYF
TGTGCCACCAGCAGGCTAGCGGGATACACAGATACGCAGTATTTT
>TRBJ2-7|.|TRBV3-1/TRBV3-2|.
CASSQEGVGPSYEQYF
TGTGCCAGCAGCCAAGAAGGAGTGGGTCCTTCCTACGAGCAGTACTTC